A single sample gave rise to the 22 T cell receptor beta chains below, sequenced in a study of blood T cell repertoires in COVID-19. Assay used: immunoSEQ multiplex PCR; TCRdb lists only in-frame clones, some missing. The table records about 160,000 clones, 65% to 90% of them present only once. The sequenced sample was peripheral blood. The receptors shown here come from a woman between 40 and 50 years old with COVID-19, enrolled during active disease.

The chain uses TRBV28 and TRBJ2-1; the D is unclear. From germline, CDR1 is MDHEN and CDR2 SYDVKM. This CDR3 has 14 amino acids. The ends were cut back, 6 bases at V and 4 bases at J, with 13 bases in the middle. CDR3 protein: CASSRPRSYNEQFF. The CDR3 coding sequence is TGTGCCAGCAGCCGTCCTCGGTCTTACAATGAGCAGTTCTTC.

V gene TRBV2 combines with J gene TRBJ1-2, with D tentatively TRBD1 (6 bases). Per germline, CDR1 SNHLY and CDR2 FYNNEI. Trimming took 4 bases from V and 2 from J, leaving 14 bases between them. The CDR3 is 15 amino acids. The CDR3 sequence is CASSGTDYKNYGYTF. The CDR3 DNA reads TGTGCCAGCAGTGGGACAGATTATAAGAACTATGGCTACACCTTC.

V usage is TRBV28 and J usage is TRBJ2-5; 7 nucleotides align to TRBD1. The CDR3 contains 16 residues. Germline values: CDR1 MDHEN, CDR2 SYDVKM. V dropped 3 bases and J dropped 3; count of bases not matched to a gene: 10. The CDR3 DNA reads TGTGCCAGCAGTTTCCTCGACAGGGAGCCCAAAGAGACCCAGTACTTC. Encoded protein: CASSFLDREPKETQYF.

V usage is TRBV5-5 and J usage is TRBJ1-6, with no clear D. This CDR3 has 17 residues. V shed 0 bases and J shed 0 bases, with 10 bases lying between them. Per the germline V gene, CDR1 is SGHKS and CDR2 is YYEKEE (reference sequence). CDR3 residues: CASSLGAQVSYNSPLHF. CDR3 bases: TGTGCCAGCAGCTTGGGGGCTCAGGTCTCCTATAATTCACCCCTCCACTTT.

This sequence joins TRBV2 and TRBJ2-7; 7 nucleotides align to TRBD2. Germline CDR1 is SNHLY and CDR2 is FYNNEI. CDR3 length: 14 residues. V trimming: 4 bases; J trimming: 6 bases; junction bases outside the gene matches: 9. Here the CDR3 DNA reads TGTGCCAGCAGTGCTGGCGGACTAGTGGTCGAGCAGTACTTC. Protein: CASSAGGLVVEQYF.

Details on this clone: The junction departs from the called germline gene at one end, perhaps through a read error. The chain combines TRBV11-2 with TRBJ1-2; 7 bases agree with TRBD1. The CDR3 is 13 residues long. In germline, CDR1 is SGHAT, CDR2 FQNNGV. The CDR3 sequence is CASSRIKTGTASF. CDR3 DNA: TGTGCCAGCAGTCGTATAAAAACCGGGACAGCCTCCTTC. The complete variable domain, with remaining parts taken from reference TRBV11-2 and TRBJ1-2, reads EAGVAQSPRYKIIEKRQSVAFWCNPISGHATLYWYQQILGQGPKLLIQFQNNGVVDDSQLPKDRFSAERLKGVDSTLKIQPAKLEDSAVYLCASSRIKTGTASFGSGTRLTVV.

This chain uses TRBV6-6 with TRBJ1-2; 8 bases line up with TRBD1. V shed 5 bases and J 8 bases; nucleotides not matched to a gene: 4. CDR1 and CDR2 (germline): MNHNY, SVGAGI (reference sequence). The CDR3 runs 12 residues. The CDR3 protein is CASSPQGAGYTF. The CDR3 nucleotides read TGTGCCAGCAGTCCCCAGGGGGCGGGCTACACCTTC.

The CDR3 DNA is TGTGCCAGCAGTTTATATTCCGGGAACACTGAAGCTTTCTTT. Its protein product is CASSLYSGNTEAFF. This chain links TRBV27 with TRBJ1-1; D uncertain. The V gene lost 1 base and the J gene lost 1 base, with 7 bases spanning the gap. The CDR3 runs to 14 residues. Germline V gene sequence: CDR1 MNHEY, CDR2 SMNVEV (reference sequence).

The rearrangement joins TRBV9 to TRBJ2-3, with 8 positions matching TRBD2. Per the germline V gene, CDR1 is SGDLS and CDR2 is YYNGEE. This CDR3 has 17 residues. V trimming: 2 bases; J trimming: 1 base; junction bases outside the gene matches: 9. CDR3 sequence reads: CASSVSGSGSGTDTQYF. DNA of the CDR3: TGTGCCAGCAGCGTGTCCGGGAGCGGGAGCGGCACAGATACGCAGTATTTT.

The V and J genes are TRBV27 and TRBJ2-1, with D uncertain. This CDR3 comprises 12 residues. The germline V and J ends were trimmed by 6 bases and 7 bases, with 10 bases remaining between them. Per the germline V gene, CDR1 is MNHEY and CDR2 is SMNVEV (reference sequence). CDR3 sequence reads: CASSTQVNEQFF. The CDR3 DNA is TGTGCCAGCAGCACACAAGTGAATGAGCAGTTCTTC.

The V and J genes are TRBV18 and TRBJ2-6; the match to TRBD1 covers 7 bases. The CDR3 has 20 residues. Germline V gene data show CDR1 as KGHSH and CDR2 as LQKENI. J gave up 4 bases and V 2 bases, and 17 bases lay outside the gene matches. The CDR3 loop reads CASSPIRTRDSYSGANVLTF. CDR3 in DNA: TGTGCCAGCTCACCAATACGCACCCGGGACAGCTACTCAGGGGCCAACGTCCTGACTTTC.

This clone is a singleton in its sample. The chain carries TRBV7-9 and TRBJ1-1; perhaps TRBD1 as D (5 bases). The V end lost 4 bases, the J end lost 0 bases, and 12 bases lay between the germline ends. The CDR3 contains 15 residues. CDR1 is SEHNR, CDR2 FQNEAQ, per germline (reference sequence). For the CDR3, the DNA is TGTGCCAGCAGCTCCCAGGGTATTATGAACACTGAAGCTTTCTTT. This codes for CASSSQGIMNTEAFF.

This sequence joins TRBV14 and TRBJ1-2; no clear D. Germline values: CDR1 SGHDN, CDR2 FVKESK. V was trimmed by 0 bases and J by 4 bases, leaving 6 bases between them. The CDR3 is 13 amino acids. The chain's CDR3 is CASSQDHFYGYTF. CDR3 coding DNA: TGTGCCAGCAGCCAAGATCACTTCTATGGCTACACCTTC.

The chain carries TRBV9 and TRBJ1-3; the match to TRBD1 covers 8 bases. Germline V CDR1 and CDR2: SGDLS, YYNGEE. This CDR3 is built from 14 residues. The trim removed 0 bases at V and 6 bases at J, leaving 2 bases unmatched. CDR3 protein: CASSVEDRANTIYF. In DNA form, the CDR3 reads TGTGCCAGCAGCGTAGAGGACAGGGCAAACACCATATATTTT.

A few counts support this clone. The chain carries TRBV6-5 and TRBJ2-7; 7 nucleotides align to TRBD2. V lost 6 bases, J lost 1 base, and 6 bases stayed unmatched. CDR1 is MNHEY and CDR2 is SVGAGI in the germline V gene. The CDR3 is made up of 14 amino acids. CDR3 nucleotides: TGTGCCAGCAGCTGGGGGGGTGGGTCCTACGAGCAGTACGTC. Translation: CASSWGGGSYEQYV.

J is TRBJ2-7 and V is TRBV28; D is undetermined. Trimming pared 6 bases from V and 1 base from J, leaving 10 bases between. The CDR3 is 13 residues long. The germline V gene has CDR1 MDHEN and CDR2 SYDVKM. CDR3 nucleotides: TGTGCCAGCAGGACAATACCGTCCTACGAGCAGTACTTC. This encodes CASRTIPSYEQYF.

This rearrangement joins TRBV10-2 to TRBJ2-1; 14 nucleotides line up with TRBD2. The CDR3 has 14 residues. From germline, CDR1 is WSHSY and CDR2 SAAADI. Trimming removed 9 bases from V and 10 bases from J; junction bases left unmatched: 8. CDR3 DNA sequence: TGCGCCAGTGGGACTAGCGGGAGTGTAGGGGAGCAGTTCTTC. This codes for CASGTSGSVGEQFF.

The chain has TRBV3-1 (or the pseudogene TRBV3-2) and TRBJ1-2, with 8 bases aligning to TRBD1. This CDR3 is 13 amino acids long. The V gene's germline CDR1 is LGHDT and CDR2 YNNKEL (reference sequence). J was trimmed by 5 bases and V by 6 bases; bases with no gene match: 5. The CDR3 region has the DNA TGTGCCAGCAGGGGGGGACAGGAGTATGGCTACACCTTC. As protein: CASRGGQEYGYTF.

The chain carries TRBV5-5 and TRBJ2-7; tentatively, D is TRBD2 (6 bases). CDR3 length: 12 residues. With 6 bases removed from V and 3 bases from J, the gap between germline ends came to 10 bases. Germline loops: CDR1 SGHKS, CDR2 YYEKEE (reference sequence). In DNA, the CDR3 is TGTGCCAGCATTGGGGGGAGCTACGAGCAGTACTTC. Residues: CASIGGSYEQYF.

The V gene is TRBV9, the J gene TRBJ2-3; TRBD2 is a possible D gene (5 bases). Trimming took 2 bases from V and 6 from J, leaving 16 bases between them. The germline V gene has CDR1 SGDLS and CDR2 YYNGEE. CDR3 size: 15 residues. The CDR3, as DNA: TGTGCCAGCAGCGTGTACGGGAACGTCGCTGATACGCAGTATTTT. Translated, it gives CASSVYGNVADTQYF.

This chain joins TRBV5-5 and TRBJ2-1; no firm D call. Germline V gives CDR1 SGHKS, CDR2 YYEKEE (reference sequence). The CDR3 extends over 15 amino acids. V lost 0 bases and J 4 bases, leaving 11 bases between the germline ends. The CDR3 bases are TGTGCCAGCAGCTTGGCTTGGCCCCAATACAATGAGCAGTTCTTC. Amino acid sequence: CASSLAWPQYNEQFF.

Here the CDR3 reads CASSPTFGTSRYEQYF. CDR3 nucleotide sequence: TGTGCCAGCAGCCCAACTTTTGGGACTAGTCGCTACGAGCAGTACTTC. The V call is TRBV7-2, the J call TRBJ2-7; 8 bases align to TRBD2. This CDR3 is 16 amino acids long. J lost 3 bases, V lost 5 bases, and 12 bases had no gene match. Germline CDR1 and CDR2: SGHTA and FQGNSA.